The TCR beta chain under discussion was sequenced for a study of cytomegalovirus exposure and HLA in healthy donors. The wider study: A preliminary data release comprised tens of millions of unique TCRs obtained from HLA-typed donors.

The PCR had 60 Vbeta and 13 Jbeta primers. Profiled with immunoSEQ multiplex PCR; TCRdb holds only in-frame clones, not every one. The sample consists of 100,000 to 150,000 clones, roughly 80% of them appearing once. As to this clone: Its antigen is undetermined.

Healthy people donating bone marrow made up the donors. Whole-study findings and limits: Later analysis showed TCR association rates varying by HLA locus, highest for DRB1 and lowest for HLA-C. The listing of roughly 160 TCR beta chains classed them as cytomegalovirus-associated.

V was pared by 0 bases and J by 3 bases, with 2 bases of the junction left unmatched. Germline CDR1 and CDR2: MNHEY and SVGAGI. The CDR3 runs 15 residues. Sequencing was done on a sample of PBMCs. The clonotype comes from a woman in her forties in good health and CMV-seronegative. The rearrangement links TRBV6-5 to TRBJ2-7, with TRBD2 matching 10 bases. The CDR3 DNA follows: TGTGCCAGCAGTTACTCGGGGACTAGCGTCTACGAGCAGTACTTC. Protein sequence: CASSYSGTSVYEQYF.